This is a list of T cell receptor beta chains from one sample in a study of blood T cell repertoires in COVID-19. Sequencing used immunoSEQ multiplex PCR; TCRdb keeps in-frame clones, though not all of them. The sample carries some 10,000 clones, 80% to 90% recorded once. The specimen sequenced was peripheral blood. These receptors were obtained from a human donor in a cohort sampled during active COVID-19. The CDR3 runs from the conserved cysteine through the conserved F or W. The D gene is left open where the match is weak. The size field is filled for only some rows; it gives once, few, many or a size class.

J: TRBJ1-1
size: few
D: NA
V: TRBV18
CDR3: CASSTQDRDTEAFF
DNA: TGTGCCAGCTCAACCCAGGACAGAGACACTGAAGCTTTCTTT

J: TRBJ2-5
size: NA
D: NA
V: TRBV2
CDR3: CASSLESGEETQYF
DNA: TGTGCCAGCAGTCTCGAGTCAGGGGAAGAGACCCAGTACTTC

J: TRBJ2-1
size: NA
D: TRBD1
V: TRBV14
CDR3: CASSQLNRDRGYNEQFF
DNA: TGTGCCAGCAGCCAGCTAAACCGGGACAGGGGATACAATGAGCAGTTCTTC

J: TRBJ2-5
size: NA
D: TRBD2
V: TRBV6-5
CDR3: CASTPGWGGETQYF
DNA: TGTGCCAGCACCCCCGGGTGGGGGGGGGAGACCCAGTACTTC

J: TRBJ1-3
size: NA
D: NA
V: TRBV9
CDR3: CASSVAAGAGNTIYF
DNA: TGTGCCAGCAGCGTAGCGGCAGGGGCTGGAAACACCATATATTTT

J: TRBJ2-2
size: few
D: NA
V: TRBV10-3
CDR3: CAIHQAGRGTGELFF
DNA: TGTGCCATCCACCAGGCGGGTCGTGGCACCGGGGAGCTGTTTTTT

J: TRBJ2-7
size: once
D: TRBD1
V: TRBV27
CDR3: CASSWGDRHTYEQYF
DNA: TGTGCCAGCAGTTGGGGGGACAGGCATACCTACGAGCAGTACTTC

J: TRBJ1-1
size: NA
D: NA
V: TRBV28
CDR3: CASSPRGGGNTEAFF
DNA: TGTGCCAGCAGTCCCAGGGGAGGGGGGAACACTGAAGCTTTCTTT

J: TRBJ1-5
size: NA
D: NA
V: TRBV4-2
CDR3: CASSPTGNQGQPQHF
DNA: TGTGCCAGCAGCCCAACAGGGAATCAGGGTCAGCCCCAGCATTTT

J: TRBJ2-1
size: NA
D: NA
V: TRBV12-5
CDR3: CASGSDRDNEQFF
DNA: TGTGCTAGTGGTTCGGACCGGGATAATGAGCAGTTCTTC

J: TRBJ2-1
size: NA
D: NA
V: TRBV6-5
CDR3: CASSYEGNEQFF
DNA: TGTGCCAGCAGTTACGAGGGCAATGAGCAGTTCTTC

J: TRBJ2-1
size: NA
D: TRBD2
V: TRBV5-8
CDR3: CASSFQRGGYGEQFF
DNA: TGTGCCAGCAGCTTTCAGCGGGGGGGCTATGGTGAGCAGTTCTTC

J: TRBJ1-1
size: NA
D: NA
V: TRBV6-5
CDR3: CASSSPSMASRGEAFF
DNA: TGTGCCAGCAGTTCCCCTTCCATGGCATCGCGGGGGGAAGCTTTCTTT

J: TRBJ2-4
size: NA
D: TRBD2
V: TRBV5-8
CDR3: CASRTLAGGKNIQYF
DNA: TGTGCCAGCAGGACCTTAGCGGGGGGCAAAAACATTCAGTACTTC

J: TRBJ2-3
size: once
D: NA
V: TRBV9
CDR3: CASSPEPQYF
DNA: TGTGCCAGCAGCCCCGAGCCGCAGTATTTT

J: TRBJ1-5
size: NA
D: NA
V: TRBV6-5
CDR3: CASGSRGNQPQHF
DNA: TGTGCCAGCGGGTCACGGGGCAATCAGCCCCAGCATTTT

J: TRBJ1-2
size: NA
D: NA
V: TRBV18
CDR3: CASSPITLSNAGYGYTF
DNA: TGTGCCAGCTCACCAATTACTCTCTCCAACGCTGGCTATGGCTACACCTTC

J: TRBJ2-7
size: NA
D: NA
V: TRBV2
CDR3: CASSAGEQYF
DNA: TGTGCCAGCAGTGCGGGCGAGCAGTACTTC

J: TRBJ2-3
size: NA
D: TRBD2
V: TRBV5-4
CDR3: CASSRAPGLAADTQYF
DNA: TGTGCCAGCAGCCGGGCTCCGGGACTAGCGGCAGATACGCAGTATTTT

J: TRBJ2-3
size: NA
D: TRBD2
V: TRBV11-3
CDR3: CASSLTSGGTDTQYF
DNA: TGTGCCAGCAGCTTGACTAGCGGGGGGACAGATACGCAGTATTTT

J: TRBJ1-5
size: NA
D: NA
V: TRBV6-1
CDR3: CASSESGGGQPQHF
DNA: TGTGCCAGCAGTGAAAGTGGGGGGGGACAGCCCCAGCATTTT

J: TRBJ1-5
size: NA
D: NA
V: TRBV6-6
CDR3: CASRRGKDSSNQPQHF
DNA: TGTGCCAGCAGGAGGGGAAAGGACAGCAGCAATCAGCCCCAGCATTTT

J: TRBJ2-7
size: NA
D: NA
V: TRBV19
CDR3: CASSIAGDTYEQYF
DNA: TGTGCCAGTAGTATCGCAGGGGATACCTACGAGCAGTACTTC

J: TRBJ1-5
size: NA
D: NA
V: TRBV5-1
CDR3: CASSFGGLSGQPQHF
DNA: TGCGCCAGCAGCTTTGGGGGGTTGTCGGGTCAGCCCCAGCATTTT

J: TRBJ1-2
size: NA
D: NA
V: TRBV7-9
CDR3: CASSSLTTFYGYTF
DNA: TGTGCCAGCAGCTCCTTGACAACTTTTTATGGCTACACCTTC

J: TRBJ1-1
size: NA
D: TRBD1
V: TRBV10-1
CDR3: CASSASTGVSAEAFF
DNA: TGCGCCAGCAGTGCCTCAACAGGGGTGAGCGCTGAAGCTTTCTTT

J: TRBJ1-6
size: NA
D: NA
V: TRBV7-9
CDR3: CASSRGGSYNSPLHF
DNA: TGTGCCAGCAGCCGGGGGGGCTCCTATAATTCACCCCTCCACTTT

J: TRBJ1-3
size: NA
D: NA
V: TRBV6-5
CDR3: CASSYSSRSAGNTIYF
DNA: TGTGCCAGCAGTTACTCTTCCAGGTCGGCTGGAAACACCATATATTTT

J: TRBJ2-2
size: NA
D: TRBD2
V: TRBV5-5
CDR3: CASSLASLAGGPTGELFF
DNA: TGTGCCAGCAGCTTGGCAAGCCTAGCGGGGGGGCCTACCGGGGAGCTGTTTTTT

J: TRBJ1-1
size: NA
D: TRBD1
V: TRBV15
CDR3: CATSRDRGQSAFF
DNA: TGTGCCACCAGCAGAGATCGGGGACAGTCGGCTTTCTTT

J: TRBJ1-6
size: once
D: TRBD1
V: TRBV5-1
CDR3: CASSLSTTGSNSPLHF
DNA: TGCGCCAGCAGCTTGTCCACGACAGGGAGTAATTCACCCCTCCACTTT

J: TRBJ1-2
size: NA
D: NA
V: TRBV19
CDR3: CASLLTRRRGGYTF
DNA: TGTGCCAGCCTCTTGACGCGCCGACGGGGGGGCTACACCTTC

J: TRBJ2-7
size: NA
D: TRBD1
V: TRBV11-2
CDR3: CASSLWTGGRTDNEQYF
DNA: TGTGCCAGCAGCCTATGGACAGGGGGCCGGACGGACAACGAGCAGTACTTC

J: TRBJ2-1
size: once
D: NA
V: TRBV5-8
CDR3: CASRPTGSPNNEQFF
DNA: TGTGCCAGCAGACCTACAGGGTCTCCTAACAATGAGCAGTTCTTC

J: TRBJ2-1
size: NA
D: TRBD1
V: TRBV28
CDR3: CASSLGLTRGREQFF
DNA: TGTGCCAGCAGTTTGGGACTTACCAGGGGGCGTGAGCAGTTCTTC

J: TRBJ2-7
size: NA
D: NA
V: TRBV19
CDR3: CASSQRRTARSEQYF
DNA: TGTGCCAGTAGCCAAAGGAGGACGGCTCGATCCGAGCAGTACTTC

J: TRBJ2-1
size: NA
D: NA
V: TRBV6-5
CDR3: CASSLTGIEQFF
DNA: TGTGCCAGCAGTTTAACAGGGATTGAGCAGTTCTTC

J: TRBJ1-2
size: NA
D: NA
V: TRBV30
CDR3: CAWSVFGRGYGYTF
DNA: TGTGCCTGGAGTGTATTCGGCAGGGGCTATGGCTACACCTTC

J: TRBJ2-1
size: NA
D: TRBD2
V: TRBV4-2
CDR3: CASSHGLAATMVNNEQFF
DNA: TGTGCCAGCAGCCATGGACTAGCGGCAACTATGGTTAACAATGAGCAGTTCTTC

J: TRBJ2-3
size: once
D: NA
V: TRBV4-2
CDR3: CASSPQVGQPDTDTQYF
DNA: TGTGCCAGCAGCCCCCAGGTTGGCCAACCCGACACAGATACGCAGTATTTT

J: TRBJ1-2
size: NA
D: NA
V: TRBV28
CDR3: CASSLGAGRSNPLYGYTF
DNA: TGTGCCAGCAGTTTAGGGGCAGGGCGGTCGAACCCCCTCTATGGCTACACCTTC

J: TRBJ2-5
size: NA
D: NA
V: TRBV20-1
CDR3: CSASRGGTQYF
DNA: TGCAGTGCTAGTCGCGGTGGGACCCAGTACTTC